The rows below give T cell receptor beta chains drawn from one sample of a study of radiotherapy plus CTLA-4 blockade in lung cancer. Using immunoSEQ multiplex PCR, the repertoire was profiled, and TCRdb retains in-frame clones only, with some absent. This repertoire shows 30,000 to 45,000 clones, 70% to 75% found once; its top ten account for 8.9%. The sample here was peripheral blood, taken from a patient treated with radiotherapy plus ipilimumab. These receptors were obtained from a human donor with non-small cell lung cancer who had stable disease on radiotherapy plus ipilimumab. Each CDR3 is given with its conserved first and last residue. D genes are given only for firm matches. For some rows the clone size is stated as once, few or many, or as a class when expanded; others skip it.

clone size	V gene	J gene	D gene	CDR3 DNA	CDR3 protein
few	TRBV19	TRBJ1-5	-	TGTGCCAGTAGTATAGATCGGAGGAGCCTTAGCAATCAGCCCCAGCATTTT	CASSIDRRSLSNQPQHF
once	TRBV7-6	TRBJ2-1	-	TGTGCCAGCAGCTTAGCCAGCAGGAATGAGCAGTTCTTC	CASSLASRNEQFF
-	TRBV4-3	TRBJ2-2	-	TGCGCCAGCAGCCGGGGGCCGAACACCGGGGAGCTGTTTTTT	CASSRGPNTGELFF
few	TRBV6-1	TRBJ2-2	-	TGTGCCAGCAGTGCCACAGGGTCCGGGGAGCTGTTTTTT	CASSATGSGELFF
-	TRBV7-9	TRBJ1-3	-	TGTGCCAGCAGCTTAGCGCAGGGAAACACCATATATTTT	CASSLAQGNTIYF
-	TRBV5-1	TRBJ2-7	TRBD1	TGCGCCAGCAGGCCACAGGGGGCGCGTTACGAGCAGTACTTC	CASRPQGARYEQYF
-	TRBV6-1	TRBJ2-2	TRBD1	TGTGCCAGCAGTGACCACTTACAGGGGGAGGACACCGGGGAGCTGTTTTTT	CASSDHLQGEDTGELFF
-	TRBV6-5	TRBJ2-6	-	TGTGCCAGCAGTTACTCGGCCTCTGGGGCCAACGTCCTGACTTTC	CASSYSASGANVLTF
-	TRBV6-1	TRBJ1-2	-	TGTGCCAGCAGTAGGGCCGTCTATGGCTACACCTTC	CASSRAVYGYTF
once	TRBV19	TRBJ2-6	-	TGTGCCAGTAGTGCACACGACAGGAGTGAGGGGACTTTC	CASSAHDRSEGTF
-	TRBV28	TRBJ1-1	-	TGTGCCAGCAGTTTCATGTACCATACAGAACGGACCTTT	CASSFMYHTERTF
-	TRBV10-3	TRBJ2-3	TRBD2	TGTGCCATCAGTGATAGCGGGGGAGGGACAGATACGCAGTATTTT	CAISDSGGGTDTQYF
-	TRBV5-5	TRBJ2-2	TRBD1	TGTGCCAGCAGCTTCGGACAGGGACTGACCGGGGAGCTGTTTTTT	CASSFGQGLTGELFF